This entry lists 5 T cell receptor beta chains sequenced from one sample in a study of shared clonotypes between healthy human individuals. Profiled with immunoSEQ multiplex PCR; TCRdb holds only in-frame clones, not every one. The repertoire consists of roughly 2,000,000 clones, with 85% to 95% occurring once and the leading ten covering about 1.6%. The naive CD8 fraction comprised CD45RO-negative cells positively selected for CCR7 and excluded terminally differentiated effector memory CD45RA+ cells. The sample comprised naive CD8+ T cells from PBMCs. These receptors came from a man between 18 and 29 years old in good health. Some clones in this sample may be carry-over from other donors' samples.

DNA for the CDR3: TGTGCCAGCAGCTCCTCGATGGGACGGGGTACGTGGGAGCTGTTTTTT. Translation: CASSSSMGRGTWELFF. The chain combines TRBV11-2 with TRBJ2-2; D tentatively fits TRBD1 or TRBD2 (5 bases each). Germline CDR1 is SGHAT and CDR2 is FQNNGV. The CDR3 covers 16 residues. The V end lost 4 bases, the J end lost 9 bases, and 21 bases lay between the germline ends. The full variable domain, its missing parts supplied by reference TRBV11-2 and TRBJ2-2, is EAGVAQSPRYKIIEKRQSVAFWCNPISGHATLYWYQQILGQGPKLLIQFQNNGVVDDSQLPKDRFSAERLKGVDSTLKIQPAKLEDSAVYLCASSSSMGRGTWELFFGEGSRLTVL.

Concerning this clone itself: This sample includes further DNA sequences coding for the same CDR3. The chain couples TRBV27 to TRBJ1-5; D unclear. The germline V gene encodes CDR1 MNHEY and CDR2 SMNVEV (reference sequence). The CDR3 covers 14 residues. V lost 3 bases to trimming and J lost 1 base, with 7 bases between them. This CDR3 is CASSLRSSNQPQHF. As DNA, the CDR3 is TGTGCCAGCAGTTTGAGATCCAGCAATCAGCCCCAGCATTTT.

V usage is TRBV7-9 and J usage is TRBJ2-2, with 7 bases that match TRBD2. The CDR3 is made up of 17 amino acids. Germline V gives CDR1 SEHNR, CDR2 FQNEAQ (reference sequence). With 5 bases clipped from V and 4 bases from J, the junction kept 13 bases outside the gene matches. The CDR3 sequence is CASSPSGAAGVTGELFF. CDR3 DNA: TGTGCCAGCAGCCCCAGCGGGGCGGCGGGGGTCACCGGGGAGCTGTTTTTT.

This rearrangement joins TRBV30 to TRBJ2-7; 10 nucleotides match TRBD1. V was pared by 5 bases and J by 6 bases, with 22 bases of the junction left unmatched. Germline V gene lookup returns CDR1 GTSNPN and CDR2 SVGIG (reference sequence). This CDR3 has 18 amino acids. The CDR3 is CAWPTPILGGQGSLEQYF. In nucleotides, the CDR3 is TGTGCCTGGCCTACTCCCATCCTCGGGGGACAGGGGTCCCTCGAGCAGTACTTC.

The chain links TRBV11-2 to TRBJ2-7, with 7 bases that match TRBD2. The CDR3 is 13 residues long. Germline V gene data show CDR1 as SGHAT and CDR2 as FQNNGV. The V and J ends lost 8 bases and 3 bases, in that order; junction bases with no gene match: 7. CDR3 loop: CASSLAVSYEQYF. CDR3 nucleotide sequence: TGTGCCAGCTCGCTAGCGGTAAGCTACGAGCAGTACTTC.